The sequence of this TCR beta chain was determined in a study of T cells in Graves' hyperthyroidism and ophthalmopathy. The study's findings and limits: Blood held most thyroid clonotypes expanded above 0.001 frequency.

V shed 9 bases and J 6 bases; nucleotides not matched to a gene: 6. Germline loops: CDR1 LNHDA, CDR2 SQIVND (reference sequence). CDR3 length equals 14 residues. This clonotype was observed at least ten times. Its antigen is unidentified. Regions amplified from RNA transcripts were the TCR beta CDR3 regions. Initially, a first-round RT-PCR of the TCR CDR3 employed the HTBI primer set. TCRdb redid the calling of the multiplex PCR reads with MiXCR, one entry per CDR3 protein. The sample carries about 410,000 distinct CDR3 sequences, approximately 15% recorded once. The chain carries TRBV19 and TRBJ2-5; 14 bases match TRBD2. This sequence originates from a man aged 18 to 30 with Graves' ophthalmopathy. Sequencing used blood. The CDR3 loop is CASRLAGGDQTQYF. In DNA, the CDR3 is TGTGCCAGCCGACTAGCGGGGGGGGACCAGACCCAGTACTTC.